The 20 T cell receptor beta chains listed next were all sequenced from one sample in a study of graft-versus-host responses after intestinal transplantation. These receptors have no identified antigens. The data were produced by immunoSEQ multiplex PCR, yet TCRdb's version contains in-frame clones alone and is incomplete. The sample contains about 73,000 clones, 90% of which appear only once. This sample comprised unstimulated CD8+ T cells sorted from spleen or lymph node cells, obtained before transplant. The source is a human donor who was the organ donor for an intestinal transplant.

CDR3 nucleotides: TGTGCCAGCAGTTACAGCCGGCGGGAGGGGTTAGCTTTCTTT. Translation: CASSYSRREGLAFF. The gene calls are TRBV6-5 and TRBJ1-1; D possibly corresponds to TRBD1 (5 bases). CDR1 is MNHEY and CDR2 is SVGAGI in the germline V gene. This CDR3 has 14 residues. V was shortened by 2 bases and J by 10 bases, with 17 bases between the two germline ends.

This rearrangement joins TRBV6-5 to TRBJ1-2, with 7 bases lining up with TRBD1. Trimming took 8 bases from V and 5 from J; bases not matched to a gene: 5. The germline V gene has CDR1 MNHEY and CDR2 SVGAGI. The CDR3 runs to 12 residues. The CDR3 DNA reads TGTGCCAGCGGAGACAGGGTATATGGCTACACCTTC. Its protein is CASGDRVYGYTF.

The J gene is TRBJ1-1, the V gene TRBV11-2; 7 bases map to TRBD1. CDR3 size: 11 residues. CDR1 and CDR2 (germline): SGHAT, FQNNGV. With V trimmed by 4 bases and J by 14 bases, 7 bases remained unmatched. CDR3 residues: CASSSGQVGFF. CDR3 nucleotides: TGTGCCAGCAGCTCTGGACAGGTCGGGTTCTTT.

The gene calls are TRBV4-1 and TRBJ2-4; TRBD2 might be the D (5 bases). Germline V CDR1 and CDR2: MGHRA, YSYEKL. This CDR3 has 14 amino acids. The germline V and J ends were trimmed by 2 bases and 8 bases, with 13 bases remaining between them. The CDR3, as DNA: TGCGCCAGCAGCCAATCGTCTGCGGGTGACATTCAGTACTTC. Amino acid sequence: CASSQSSAGDIQYF.

This rearrangement joins TRBV19 to TRBJ1-5, with D tentatively TRBD1 (5 bases). Germline assignment: CDR1 LNHDA and CDR2 SQIVND (reference sequence). The V end was cut by 5 bases, the J end by 7 bases, with 9 bases between. This CDR3 spans 12 amino acids. CDR3 amino acids: CASSSGVQPQHF. CDR3 coding DNA: TGTGCCAGTAGTTCGGGGGTGCAGCCCCAGCATTTT.

The V call is TRBV4-1, the J call TRBJ2-3, with 9 bases lining up with TRBD1. This CDR3 has 14 residues. V was pared by 1 base and J by 5 bases, with 1 base of the junction left unmatched. The germline V gene has CDR1 MGHRA and CDR2 YSYEKL. The CDR3 sequence: CASSQGQGGDTQYF. The CDR3 nucleotides are TGCGCCAGCAGCCAAGGACAGGGGGGAGATACGCAGTATTTT.

The V call is TRBV28, the J call TRBJ2-7; 9 bases match TRBD1. Losses at the gene ends were 7 bases for V and 7 bases for J; bases not matched to a gene: 14. In germline, CDR1 is MDHEN, CDR2 SYDVKM. This CDR3 region has 15 residues. The CDR3 reads CASKGVGTGSHEQYV. The CDR3 DNA reads TGTGCCAGCAAAGGCGTCGGGACAGGGTCTCATGAGCAGTACGTC.

The rearrangement links TRBV7-9 to TRBJ1-6; 8 bases are shared with TRBD1. V gave up 0 bases and J gave up 10 bases; unmatched junction bases: 5. Germline CDR1 reads SEHNR; CDR2 reads FQNEAQ (reference sequence). The CDR3 contains 15 residues. The CDR3 region has the DNA TGTGCCAGCAGCTTAGCGCGGGGACAGGCCTCACCCCTCCACTTT. It specifies CASSLARGQASPLHF.

The sample holds one count of this clone. The rearrangement joins TRBV29-1 to TRBJ1-1; perhaps TRBD1 as D (6 bases). The germline V and J ends were trimmed by 4 bases and 5 bases, with 20 bases remaining between them. The germline V gene has CDR1 SQVTM and CDR2 ANQGSEA. The CDR3 length is 15 residues. CDR3 nucleotides: TGCAGCGTTGCAGGTACAGGGCCCTACCGGACTGAAGCTTTCTTT. It codes for CSVAGTGPYRTEAFF.

The chain is built from TRBV7-9 and TRBJ1-4; D possibly corresponds to TRBD1 (5 bases). V was cut by 4 bases and J by 7 bases, with 13 bases left in between. Per germline, CDR1 SEHNR and CDR2 FQNEAQ (reference sequence). The CDR3 is 14 residues long. Here the CDR3 reads CASSSGLRGEKLFF. In DNA form, the CDR3 reads TGTGCCAGCAGCTCAGGCCTAAGGGGTGAAAAACTGTTTTTT.

The V gene is TRBV23-1, the J gene TRBJ2-7; TRBD1 is a possible D gene (6 bases). TRBV23-1 carries the ORF label, with uncertain function. The CDR3 extends over 17 amino acids. The ends were cut back, 0 bases at V and 0 bases at J, with 15 bases in the middle. CDR3 nucleotide sequence: TGCGCCAGCAGTCAATCCTACGTGTGGGACATCTCCTACGAGCAGTACGTC. Its protein is CASSQSYVWDISYEQYV.

The V gene is TRBV7-2, the J gene TRBJ1-5; D possibly corresponds to TRBD1 (6 bases). Germline values: CDR1 SGHTA, CDR2 FQGNSA. This CDR3 is built from 16 residues. The ends were cut back, 5 bases at V and 2 bases at J, with 16 bases in the middle. The CDR3 nucleotides are TGTGCCAGCAGCCCTAGGGGGGGTACCCGCAATCAGCCCCAGCATTTT. Its translation is CASSPRGGTRNQPQHF.

The chain recombines TRBV6-5 with TRBJ2-7; maybe TRBD2 (5 bases). The V end lost 2 bases, the J end lost 6 bases, and 17 bases lay between the germline ends. There are 15 residues in the CDR3. Germline values: CDR1 MNHEY, CDR2 SVGAGI. Here the CDR3 reads CASSYGPEGVGEQYV. The CDR3 bases are TGTGCCAGCAGTTACGGTCCCGAGGGTGTTGGCGAGCAGTACGTC.

The chain employs TRBV9 and TRBJ2-3, with a possible D match to TRBD2 (7 bases). The CDR3 runs to 16 residues. The V gene lost 3 bases and the J gene lost 3 bases, with 17 bases spanning the gap. Germline V CDR1 and CDR2: SGDLS, YYNGEE. The CDR3 region is CASSETPRGATDTQYF. The CDR3 DNA is TGTGCCAGCAGCGAGACACCTCGGGGGGCAACAGATACGCAGTATTTT.

The chain links TRBV5-1 to TRBJ1-2; D uncertain. The CDR3 runs to 14 residues. In germline, CDR1 is SGHRS, CDR2 YFSETQ. The V gene lost 0 bases and the J gene lost 3 bases, with 9 bases spanning the gap. CDR3 DNA: TGCGCCAGCAGCTTGGATCCCGGAGACTATGGCTACACCTTC. Translating it yields CASSLDPGDYGYTF. The whole variable domain, filled in from reference TRBV5-1 and TRBJ1-2, reads KAGVTQTPRYLIKTRGQQVTLSCSPISGHRSVSWYQQTPGQGLQFLFEYFSETQRNKGNFPGRFSGRQFSNSRSEMNVSTLELGDSALYLCASSLDPGDYGYTFGSGTRLTVV.

This chain joins TRBV7-8 and TRBJ1-5; no definite D call. V was shortened by 4 bases and J by 6 bases, with 16 bases between the two germline ends. The germline gives CDR1 SGHVS, CDR2 FQNEAQ. The CDR3 loop spans 15 amino acids. CDR3 nucleotide sequence: TGTGCCAGCAGCTCCGAATTGTCGGAGACTCAGCCCCAGCATTTT. As protein: CASSSELSETQPQHF.

This clone occurred once. The chain recombines TRBV10-3 with TRBJ1-1, with a possible D match to TRBD1 (5 bases). Germline V lookup: CDR1 ENHRY, CDR2 SYGVKD. CDR3 length: 14 residues. Between the trimmed V and J ends, which lost 10 bases and 1 base, there was a span of 16 bases. DNA of the CDR3: TGTGCCACCTCTCTTGGGGCCCCGAACACTGAAGCTTTCTTT. Translated: CATSLGAPNTEAFF.

This sequence joins TRBV10-2 and TRBJ1-1; D ambiguous. The CDR3 extends over 10 amino acids. V shed 6 bases and J shed 6 bases, with 5 bases lying between them. Germline V CDR1 and CDR2: WSHSY, SAAADI. CDR3 coding DNA: TGCGCCAGCAGAGGAGCTGAAGCTTTCTTT. Its protein product is CASRGAEAFF.

The rearrangement uses TRBV5-1 and TRBJ2-1; weak D call: TRBD1 (6 bases). The V gene's germline CDR1 is SGHRS and CDR2 YFSETQ. The CDR3 sequence is 15 residues long. Trimming stripped 3 bases from V and 5 bases from J, with 15 bases between. In DNA, the CDR3 is TGCGCCAGCAGCTCGACAGGCGTCAGGAACAATGAGCAGTTCTTC. Its protein product is CASSSTGVRNNEQFF.

The J gene is TRBJ1-2, the V gene TRBV19; D not resolved. The CDR3 runs to 15 residues. Trimming cost V 7 bases and J 6 bases, with 21 bases left between them. Germline assignment: CDR1 LNHDA and CDR2 SQIVND (reference sequence). The CDR3 region is CASKVTDADYDGYTF. CDR3 in DNA: TGTGCCAGTAAGGTAACGGATGCGGACTATGATGGCTACACCTTC.